This T cell receptor (beta chain) was identified in a study of T cells in localized non-small cell lung cancer. CDR1 is LNHDA, CDR2 SQIVND, per germline (reference sequence). This CDR3 has 18 amino acids. V was pared by 5 bases and J by 0 bases, with 12 bases of the junction left unmatched. Note on this clone: Its antigen is not identified.

Study outcomes and limitations: In adjacent lung, a median approximately 60 of the top 100 tumor clones were found.

Some clones are missing from TCRdb's copy, which holds only in-frame ones; the method was immunoSEQ multiplex PCR. Altogether tens of thousands of clones are present, approximately 90% being singletons, with the ten largest covering 20% to 25%. Here the sequenced sample was peripheral blood, taken before any cancer treatment. The receptor was isolated from a woman aged 40-69 years with stage I squamous cell lung carcinoma. The chain couples TRBV19 to TRBJ1-4; 7 positions agree with TRBD1. Written as DNA, the CDR3 is TGTGCCAGTAGTGACAGGGCATCGGGGTATGCAACTAATGAAAAACTGTTTTTT. Translated: CASSDRASGYATNEKLFF.